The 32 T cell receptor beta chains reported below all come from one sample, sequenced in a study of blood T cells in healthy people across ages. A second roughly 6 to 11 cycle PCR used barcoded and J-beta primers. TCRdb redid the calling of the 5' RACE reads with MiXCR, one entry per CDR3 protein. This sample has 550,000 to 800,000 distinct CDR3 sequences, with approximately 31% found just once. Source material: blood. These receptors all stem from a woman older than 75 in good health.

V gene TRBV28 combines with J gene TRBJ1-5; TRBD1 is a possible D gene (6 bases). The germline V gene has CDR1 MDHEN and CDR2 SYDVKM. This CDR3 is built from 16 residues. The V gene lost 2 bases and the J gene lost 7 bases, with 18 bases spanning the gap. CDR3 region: CASSLELGAGSQPQHF. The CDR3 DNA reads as TGTGCCAGCAGTTTAGAGCTGGGGGCAGGTTCGCAGCCCCAGCATTTT.

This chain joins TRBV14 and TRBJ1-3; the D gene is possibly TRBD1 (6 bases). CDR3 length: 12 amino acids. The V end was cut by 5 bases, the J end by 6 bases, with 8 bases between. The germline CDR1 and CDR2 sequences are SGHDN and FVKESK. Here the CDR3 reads CASSVGANTIYF. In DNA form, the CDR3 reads TGTGCCAGCAGCGTGGGGGCAAACACCATATATTTT.

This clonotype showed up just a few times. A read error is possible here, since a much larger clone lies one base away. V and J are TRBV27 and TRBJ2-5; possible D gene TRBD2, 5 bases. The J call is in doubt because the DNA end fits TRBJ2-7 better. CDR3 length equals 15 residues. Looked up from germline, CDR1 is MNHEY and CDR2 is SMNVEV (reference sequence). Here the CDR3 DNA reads TGTGCCAGCAGTTTATCTGTTTGGACTGGGTACGAGCAGTACTTC. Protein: CASSLSVWTGYEQYF.

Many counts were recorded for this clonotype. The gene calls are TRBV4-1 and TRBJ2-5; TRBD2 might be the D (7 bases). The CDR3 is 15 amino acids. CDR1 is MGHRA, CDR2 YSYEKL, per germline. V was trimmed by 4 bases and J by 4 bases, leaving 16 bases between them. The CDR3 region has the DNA TGCGCCAGCAGCCTTTCCGGGGGGCGCGGAGAGACCCAGTACTTC. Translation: CASSLSGGRGETQYF.

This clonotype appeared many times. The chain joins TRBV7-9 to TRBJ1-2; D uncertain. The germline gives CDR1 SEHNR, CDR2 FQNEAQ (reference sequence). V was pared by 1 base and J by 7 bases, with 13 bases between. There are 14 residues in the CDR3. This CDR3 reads CASSLEAALGGYTF. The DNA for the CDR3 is TGTGCCAGCAGCTTAGAGGCAGCCCTCGGTGGCTACACCTTC. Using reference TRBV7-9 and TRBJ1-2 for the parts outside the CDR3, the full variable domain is DTGVSQNPRHKITKRGQNVTFRCDPISEHNRLYWYRQTLGQGPEFLTYFQNEAQLEKSRLLSDRFSAERPKGSFSTLEIQRTEQGDSAMYLCASSLEAALGGYTFGSGTRLTVV.

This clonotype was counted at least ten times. The CDR3 coding sequence is TGTGCCAGCAGCTTAGCGGGCGTAGAGCAGTTCTTC. This gives the protein CASSLAGVEQFF. The rearrangement links TRBV7-2 to TRBJ2-1; D gene uncertain. This CDR3 has 12 residues. V was shortened by 0 bases and J by 10 bases, with 7 bases between the two germline ends. CDR1 is SGHTA and CDR2 is FQGNSA in the germline V gene.

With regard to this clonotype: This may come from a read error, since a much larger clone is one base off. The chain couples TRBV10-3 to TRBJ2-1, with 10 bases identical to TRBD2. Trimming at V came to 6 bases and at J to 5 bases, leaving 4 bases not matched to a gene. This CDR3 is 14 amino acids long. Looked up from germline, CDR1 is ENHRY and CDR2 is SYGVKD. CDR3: CAIRERGGHNEQFF. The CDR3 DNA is TGTGCCATCAGGGAGCGGGGGGGCCACAATGAGCAGTTCTTC.

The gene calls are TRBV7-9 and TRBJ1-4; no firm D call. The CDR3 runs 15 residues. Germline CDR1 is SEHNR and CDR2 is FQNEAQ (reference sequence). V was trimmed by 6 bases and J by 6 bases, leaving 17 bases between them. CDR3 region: CASSRAAATHEKLFF. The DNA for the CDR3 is TGTGCCAGCAGTAGAGCCGCCGCCACCCATGAAAAACTGTTTTTT. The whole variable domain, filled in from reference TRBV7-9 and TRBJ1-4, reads DTGVSQNPRHKITKRGQNVTFRCDPISEHNRLYWYRQTLGQGPEFLTYFQNEAQLEKSRLLSDRFSAERPKGSFSTLEIQRTEQGDSAMYLCASSRAAATHEKLFFGSGTQLSVL.

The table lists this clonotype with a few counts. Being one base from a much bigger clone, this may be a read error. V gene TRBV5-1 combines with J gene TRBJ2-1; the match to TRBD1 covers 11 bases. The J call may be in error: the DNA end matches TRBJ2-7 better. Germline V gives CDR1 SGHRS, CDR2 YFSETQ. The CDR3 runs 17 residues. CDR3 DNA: TGCGCCAGCACCAGGGACAGGGGGGAGGCCTCCTACAATGAGCAGTACTTC. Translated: CASTRDRGEASYNEQYF.

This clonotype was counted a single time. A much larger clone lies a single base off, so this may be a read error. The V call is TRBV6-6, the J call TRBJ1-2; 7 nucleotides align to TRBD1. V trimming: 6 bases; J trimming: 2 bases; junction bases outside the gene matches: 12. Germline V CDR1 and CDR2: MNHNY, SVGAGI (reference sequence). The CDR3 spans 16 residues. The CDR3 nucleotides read TGTGCCAGCAGCTTCGGACAGGCCGCTATAAACTATGGCTACACCTTC. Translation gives CASSFGQAAINYGYTF.

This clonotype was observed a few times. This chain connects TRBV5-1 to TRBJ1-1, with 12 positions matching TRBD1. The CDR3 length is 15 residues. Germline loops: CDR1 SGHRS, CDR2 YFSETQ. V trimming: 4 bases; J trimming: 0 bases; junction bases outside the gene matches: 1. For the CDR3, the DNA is TGCGCCAGCAGCCGGGACAGGGGGCTGAACACTGAAGCTTTCTTT. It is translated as CASSRDRGLNTEAFF.

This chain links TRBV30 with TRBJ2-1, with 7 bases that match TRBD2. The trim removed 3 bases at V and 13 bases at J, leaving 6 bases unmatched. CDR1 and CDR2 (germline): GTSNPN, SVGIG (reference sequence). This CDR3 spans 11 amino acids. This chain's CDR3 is CAWRTRETQFF. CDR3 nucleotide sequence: TGTGCCTGGAGGACGCGGGAGACCCAGTTCTTC.

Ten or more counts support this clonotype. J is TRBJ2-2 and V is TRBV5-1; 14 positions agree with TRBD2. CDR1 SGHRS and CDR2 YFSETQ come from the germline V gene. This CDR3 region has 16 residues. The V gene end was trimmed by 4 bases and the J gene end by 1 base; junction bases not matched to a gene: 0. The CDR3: CASSGTSGRNTGELFF. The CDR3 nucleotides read TGCGCCAGCAGCGGGACTAGCGGGAGGAACACCGGGGAGCTGTTTTTT.

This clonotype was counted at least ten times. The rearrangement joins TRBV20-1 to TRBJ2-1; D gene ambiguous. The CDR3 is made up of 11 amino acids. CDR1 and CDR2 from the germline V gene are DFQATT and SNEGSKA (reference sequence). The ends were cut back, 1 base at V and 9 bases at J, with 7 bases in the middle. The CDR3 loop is CSARVAFEQFF. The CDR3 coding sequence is TGCAGTGCTAGAGTGGCCTTTGAGCAGTTCTTC.

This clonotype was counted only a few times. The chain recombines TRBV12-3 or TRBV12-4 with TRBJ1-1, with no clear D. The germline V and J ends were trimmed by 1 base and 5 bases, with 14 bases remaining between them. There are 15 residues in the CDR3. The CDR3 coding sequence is TGTGCCAGCAGTTTAGTACTGGGTCTGAGAACTGAAGCTTTCTTT. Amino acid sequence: CASSLVLGLRTEAFF.

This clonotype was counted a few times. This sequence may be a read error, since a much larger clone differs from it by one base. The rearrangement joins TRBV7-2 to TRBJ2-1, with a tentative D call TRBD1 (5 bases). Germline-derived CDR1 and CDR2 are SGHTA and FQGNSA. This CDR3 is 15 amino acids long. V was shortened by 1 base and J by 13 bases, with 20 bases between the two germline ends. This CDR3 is CASSLGRTIPETQFF. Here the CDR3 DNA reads TGTGCCAGCAGCTTAGGCAGGACAATTCCGGAGACCCAGTTCTTC.

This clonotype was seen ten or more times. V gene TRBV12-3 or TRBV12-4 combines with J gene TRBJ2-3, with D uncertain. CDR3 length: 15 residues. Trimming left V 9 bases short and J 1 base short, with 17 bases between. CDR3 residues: CASMEGPPRTDTQYF. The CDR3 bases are TGTGCCAGTATGGAAGGACCCCCTCGCACAGATACGCAGTATTTT.

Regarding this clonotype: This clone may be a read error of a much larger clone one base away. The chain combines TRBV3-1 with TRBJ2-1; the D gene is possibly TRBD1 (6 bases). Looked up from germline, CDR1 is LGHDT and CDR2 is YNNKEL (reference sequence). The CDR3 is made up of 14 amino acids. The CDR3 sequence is CASSRSGVGNERFF. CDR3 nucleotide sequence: TGTGCCAGCAGCCGCTCAGGGGTGGGCAATGAGCGGTTCTTC.

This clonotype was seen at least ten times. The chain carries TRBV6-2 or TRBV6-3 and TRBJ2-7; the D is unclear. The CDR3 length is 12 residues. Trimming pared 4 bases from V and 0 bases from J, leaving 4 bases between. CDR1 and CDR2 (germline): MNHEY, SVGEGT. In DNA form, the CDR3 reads TGTGCCAGCAGTTGGGCCTCCTACGAGCAGTACTTC. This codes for CASSWASYEQYF.

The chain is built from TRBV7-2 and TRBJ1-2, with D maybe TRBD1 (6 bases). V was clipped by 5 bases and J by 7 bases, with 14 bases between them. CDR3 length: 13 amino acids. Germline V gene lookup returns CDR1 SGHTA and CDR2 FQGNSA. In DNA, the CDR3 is TGTGCCAGCAGCCATAGGACAGAGGCTGGCTACACCTTC. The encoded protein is CASSHRTEAGYTF.

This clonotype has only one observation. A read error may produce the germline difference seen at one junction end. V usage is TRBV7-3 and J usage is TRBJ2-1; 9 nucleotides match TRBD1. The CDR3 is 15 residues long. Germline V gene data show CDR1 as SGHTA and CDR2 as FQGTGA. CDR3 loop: CASSPTGGSYNEQSF. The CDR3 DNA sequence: TGTGCCAGCAGCCCAACAGGGGGCTCCTACAATGAGCAGTCCTTC.

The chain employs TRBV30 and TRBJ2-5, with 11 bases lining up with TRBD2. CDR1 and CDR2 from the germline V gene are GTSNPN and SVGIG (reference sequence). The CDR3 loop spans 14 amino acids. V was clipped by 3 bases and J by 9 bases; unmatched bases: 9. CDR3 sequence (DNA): TGTGCCTGGAGCGGAACTAGCGGGGGTGGAGCCCAGTACTTC. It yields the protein CAWSGTSGGGAQYF.

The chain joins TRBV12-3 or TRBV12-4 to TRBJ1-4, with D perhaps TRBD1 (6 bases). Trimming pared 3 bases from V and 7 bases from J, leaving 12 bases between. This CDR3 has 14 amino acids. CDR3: CASSLDTRGEKLFF. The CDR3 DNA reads TGTGCCAGCAGTTTGGATACCAGGGGTGAAAAACTGTTTTTT.

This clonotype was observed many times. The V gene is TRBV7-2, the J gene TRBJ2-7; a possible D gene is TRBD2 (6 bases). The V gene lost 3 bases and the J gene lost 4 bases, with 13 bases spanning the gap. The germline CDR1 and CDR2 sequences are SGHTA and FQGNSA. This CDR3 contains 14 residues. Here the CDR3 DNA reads TGTGCCAGCAGCTTGGGGGGTATCGCATACGAGCAGTACTTC. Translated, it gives CASSLGGIAYEQYF.

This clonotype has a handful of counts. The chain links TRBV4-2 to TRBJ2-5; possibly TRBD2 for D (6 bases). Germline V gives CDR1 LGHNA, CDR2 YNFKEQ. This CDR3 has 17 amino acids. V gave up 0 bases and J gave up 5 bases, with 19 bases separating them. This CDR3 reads CASSQEPPLTGGETQYF. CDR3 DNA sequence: TGTGCCAGCAGCCAAGAGCCCCCCCTGACTGGAGGGGAGACCCAGTACTTC.

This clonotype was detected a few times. The CDR3 DNA sequence: TGTGCCAGTAGACGAGCGGGGGGTGTGAATGAGCAGTTCTTC. Its protein is CASRRAGGVNEQFF. V usage is TRBV2 and J usage is TRBJ2-1, with TRBD2 identical over 9 bases. This CDR3 comprises 14 residues. Unmatched junction bases numbered 10, after V lost 9 bases and J lost 7 bases. From germline, CDR1 is SNHLY and CDR2 FYNNEI.

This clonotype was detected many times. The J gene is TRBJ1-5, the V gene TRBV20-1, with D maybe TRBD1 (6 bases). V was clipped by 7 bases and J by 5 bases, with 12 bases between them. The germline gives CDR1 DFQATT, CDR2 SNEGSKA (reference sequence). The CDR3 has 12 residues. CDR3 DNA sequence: TGCAGTGTCCCTAGGGGGGATCAGCCCCAGCATTTT. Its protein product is CSVPRGDQPQHF.

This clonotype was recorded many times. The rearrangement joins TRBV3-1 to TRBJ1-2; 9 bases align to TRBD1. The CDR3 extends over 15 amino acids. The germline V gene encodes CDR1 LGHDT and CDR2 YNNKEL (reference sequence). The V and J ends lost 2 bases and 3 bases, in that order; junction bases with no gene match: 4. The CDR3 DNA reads TGTGCCAGCAGCCAAACTTGGACAGGGGACTATGGCTACACCTTC. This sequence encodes CASSQTWTGDYGYTF.

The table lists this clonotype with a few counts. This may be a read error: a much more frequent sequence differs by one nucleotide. CDR3: CASSLPTRRETQYF. The CDR3 bases are TGCGCCAGCAGCTTACCCACAAGGAGGGAGACCCAGTACTTC. V gene TRBV5-1 combines with J gene TRBJ2-5, with a weak D call TRBD2 (5 bases). The length of the CDR3 is 14 residues. The germline V and J ends were trimmed by 2 bases and 5 bases, with 13 bases remaining between them. Germline-derived CDR1 and CDR2 are SGHRS and YFSETQ.

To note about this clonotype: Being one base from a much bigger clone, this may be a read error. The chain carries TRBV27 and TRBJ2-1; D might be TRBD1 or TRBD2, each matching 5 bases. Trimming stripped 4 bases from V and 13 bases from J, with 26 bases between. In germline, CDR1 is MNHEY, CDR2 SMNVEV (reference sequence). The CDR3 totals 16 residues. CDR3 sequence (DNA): TGTGCCAGCAGTTCGCCCTTGGGGACGGGCCAAGAGACCCAGTTCTTC. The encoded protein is CASSSPLGTGQETQFF.

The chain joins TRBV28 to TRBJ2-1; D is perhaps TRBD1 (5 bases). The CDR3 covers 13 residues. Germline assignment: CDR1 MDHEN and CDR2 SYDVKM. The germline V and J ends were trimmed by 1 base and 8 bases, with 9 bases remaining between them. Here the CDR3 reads CASSLSRVHEQFF. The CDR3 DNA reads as TGTGCCAGCAGTTTATCCAGGGTGCATGAGCAGTTCTTC.

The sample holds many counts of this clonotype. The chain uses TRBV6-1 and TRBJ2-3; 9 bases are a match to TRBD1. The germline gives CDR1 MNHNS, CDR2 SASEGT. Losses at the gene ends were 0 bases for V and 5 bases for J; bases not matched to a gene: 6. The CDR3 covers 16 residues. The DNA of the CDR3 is TGTGCCAGCAGTGAAGCCCGGGACAGGGAGATAGATACGCAGTATTTT. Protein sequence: CASSEARDREIDTQYF.